These 2 T cell receptor beta chains originate from one sample sequenced in a study of blood T cell repertoires in COVID-19. Measured with immunoSEQ multiplex PCR; TCRdb has only the in-frame clones, and not every one. This sample yields fewer than 150,000 clones, of which under 90% are seen a single time; roughly 3.9% belongs to the top ten. Material: PBMCs or T cells enriched from blood (not recorded which). These receptors were obtained from a man in his forties or fifties in a cohort exposed to, infected with or recovered from COVID-19 (not recorded which).

This sequence joins TRBV9 and TRBJ2-1, with 7 bases lining up with TRBD2. Per germline, CDR1 SGDLS and CDR2 YYNGEE. The CDR3 is made up of 16 amino acids. V lost 3 bases to trimming and J lost 0 bases; unmatched junction nucleotides: 6. The CDR3 nucleotides read TGTGCCAGCAGCGCAACCGGCGGGAGCTCCTACAATGAGCAGTTCTTC. Translation: CASSATGGSSYNEQFF. Complete variable domain (other parts from reference TRBV9 and TRBJ2-1): DSGVTQTPKHLITATGQRVTLRCSPRSGDLSVYWYQQSLDQGLQFLIQYYNGEERAKGNILERFSAQQFPDLHSELNLSSLELGDSALYFCASSATGGSSYNEQFFGPGTRLTVL.

The chain combines TRBV4-3 with TRBJ1-6, with 11 bases fitting TRBD1. The germline gives CDR1 LGHNA, CDR2 YSLEER. The CDR3 has 15 residues. V was pared by 3 bases and J by 6 bases, with 1 base of the junction left unmatched. CDR3 residues: CASSQGTGGNSPLHF. The CDR3 nucleotides read TGCGCCAGCAGCCAGGGGACAGGGGGTAATTCACCCCTCCACTTT.